This is a list of T cell receptor beta chains from one sample in a study of blood T cell repertoires in COVID-19. Here immunoSEQ multiplex PCR was the method, and the copy in TCRdb shows in-frame clones only, minus some. The sample shows 25,000 to 35,000 clones, about two thirds of them seen only once. Sample: peripheral blood. The receptor source for this set is a human donor in a cohort sampled during active COVID-19. The CDR3 runs from the conserved cysteine through the conserved F or W. The D gene is left open where the match is weak. Clone size is given for some rows only: seen once, a few or many times, or a class if the clone is expanded.

clone size	D gene	V gene	J gene	CDR3 protein	CDR3 DNA
.	TRBD1	TRBV24-1	TRBJ1-2	CATSDGGQGFGYGYTF	TGTGCCACCAGTGATGGGGGACAGGGGTTTGGTTATGGCTACACCTTC
many	.	TRBV7-3	TRBJ2-3	CASSPKGEDTQYF	TGTGCCAGCAGCCCGAAGGGGGAAGATACGCAGTATTTT
many	.	TRBV7-9	TRBJ2-7	CASSLGSASGYEQYF	TGTGCCAGCAGCTTAGGATCCGCCAGCGGATACGAGCAGTACTTC
.	.	TRBV12-3/TRBV12-4	TRBJ2-3	CASSLTAGDTQYF	TGTGCCAGCAGTTTGACCGCGGGAGATACGCAGTATTTT
.	TRBD2	TRBV19	TRBJ2-3	CASSSRGGINTQYF	TGTGCCAGTAGTAGCCGGGGGGGCATAAATACGCAGTATTTT
.	.	TRBV6-5	TRBJ2-2	CASRGGKNTGELFF	TGTGCCAGCAGGGGGGGTAAAAACACCGGGGAGCTGTTTTTT
.	.	TRBV7-8	TRBJ2-5	CASSLRTTETQYF	TGTGCCAGCAGCTTACGGACAACAGAGACCCAGTACTTC
.	.	TRBV5-4	TRBJ1-2	CASSPGGAGEFGYTF	TGTGCCAGCAGCCCGGGGGGCGCAGGGGAGTTTGGCTACACCTTC
few	.	TRBV5-1	TRBJ1-6	CASSLDMTGNSPLHF	TGCGCCAGCAGCTTGGATATGACGGGAAATTCACCCCTCCACTTT
.	.	TRBV11-2	TRBJ1-2	CASSFWTAGGGYTF	TGTGCCAGCAGCTTTTGGACGGCGGGGGGTGGCTACACCTTC
many	TRBD1	TRBV6-4	TRBJ1-6	CANSDRDYNSPLHF	TGTGCCAACTCGGACAGGGACTATAATTCACCCCTCCACTTT
.	TRBD1	TRBV15	TRBJ1-1	CATSRPLDRDRMNTEAFF	TGTGCCACCAGCCGACCCCTAGACAGGGACCGCATGAACACTGAAGCTTTCTTT
few	TRBD2	TRBV19	TRBJ2-5	CASTPAGGVGETQYF	TGTGCCAGTACCCCGGCCGGGGGGGTCGGGGAGACCCAGTACTTC
few	TRBD2	TRBV7-3	TRBJ2-2	CASSSSPLAGGELFF	TGTGCCAGCAGCTCTAGCCCCCTAGCGGGAGGGGAGCTGTTTTTT
.	TRBD2	TRBV6-5	TRBJ2-7	CASSYSSGRRSYEQYF	TGTGCCAGCAGTTACTCTAGCGGGAGGAGGTCCTACGAGCAGTACTTC
once	.	TRBV27	TRBJ2-3	CASSFYASITDTQYF	TGTGCCAGCAGTTTTTACGCGTCCATCACAGATACGCAGTATTTT
few	.	TRBV7-2	TRBJ2-1	CASSPSPVPRGEQFF	TGTGCCAGCAGCCCGAGCCCCGTACCTAGGGGTGAGCAGTTCTTC
.	.	TRBV6-5	TRBJ1-1	CASNRGWVTNTEAFF	TGTGCCAGCAACAGAGGGTGGGTGACGAACACTGAAGCTTTCTTT
.	TRBD2	TRBV9	TRBJ2-1	CASSVVGGSSYNEQFF	TGTGCCAGCAGCGTAGTCGGCGGGAGCTCCTACAATGAGCAGTTCTTC
.	TRBD1	TRBV5-5	TRBJ1-6	CASSLGQGGSPLHF	TGTGCCAGCAGCTTGGGACAGGGTGGTTCACCCCTCCACTTT
.	TRBD1	TRBV2	TRBJ1-2	CASSRDREGYTF	TGTGCCAGCAGCAGGGACAGGGAGGGCTACACCTTC
.	TRBD2	TRBV9	TRBJ2-7	CASSPRGGYEQYF	TGTGCCAGCAGCCCCCGGGGGGGCTACGAGCAGTACTTC